This TCR beta chain was obtained from a study of cytomegalovirus exposure and HLA in healthy donors. Study-level points and caveats: Compared with the roughly 730-donor mean, an Asian-associated ancestry cluster reportedly had fewer N-insertions, according to a later analysis. Analysis was carried out at a later point, and it linked a missense DCLRE1C variant to TCR beta V- and J-gene trimming.

A remark on this clone: Its specificity is not known. At one of its ends the junction is not consistent with the germline gene, which may arise from a read error. In the same sample, other DNA sequences code for this CDR3.

The PCR had 60 Vbeta and 13 Jbeta primers. The table came from immunoSEQ multiplex PCR; TCRdb's copy has only in-frame clones and leaves some out. The sample lists approximately 100,000 clones, around 62% occurring once. Germline V gene data show CDR1 as SGDLS and CDR2 as YYNGEE. This CDR3 is 15 amino acids long. Sequencing input: PBMCs. This clonotype originated in a man between 25 and 39 years old in good health and CMV-seropositive. The V call is TRBV9, the J call TRBJ2-2; D perhaps matches TRBD2 (6 bases). CDR3 in amino acids: CASSVRRENTGELFF. CDR3 bases: TGTGCCAGCAGCGTACGACGGGAGAACACCGGGGAGCTATTTTTT.